The clone carrying this T cell receptor beta chain was seen just once. Its antigen is as yet unknown. These data belong to a study of Tregs in tolerant kidney transplant recipients. Unstimulated regulatory T cells (CD4+CD25+CD127-), CD4+CD25- non-regulatory cells, CD4 and CD8 cells were FACS-sorted from thawed PBMCs. General observations from the study: No direct test of biological reproducibility was done here. Findings come from small patient numbers and require larger validation. Tregs expanded with activated donor B cells seemed most donor-specific.

The CDR3 loop spans 14 amino acids. Deletions cut 3 bases from V and 2 bases from J, with 12 bases between. Method: immunoSEQ multiplex PCR; TCRdb's copy keeps in-frame clones and lacks some. The top ten hold about 4.6% of the sample, which has about 68,000 clones, 80% to 85% seen once. Sequenced input: CD4+ T cells from blood. The chain recombines TRBV5-7 with TRBJ2-7; a possible D gene is TRBD1 (6 bases). TRBV5-7 is designated an ORF whose function remains uncertain. The receptor's source is a human donor in good health. The DNA for the CDR3 is TGTGCCAGCAGCTCGCCGACAGGCCCCTACGAGCAGTACTTC. Amino acids: CASSSPTGPYEQYF.